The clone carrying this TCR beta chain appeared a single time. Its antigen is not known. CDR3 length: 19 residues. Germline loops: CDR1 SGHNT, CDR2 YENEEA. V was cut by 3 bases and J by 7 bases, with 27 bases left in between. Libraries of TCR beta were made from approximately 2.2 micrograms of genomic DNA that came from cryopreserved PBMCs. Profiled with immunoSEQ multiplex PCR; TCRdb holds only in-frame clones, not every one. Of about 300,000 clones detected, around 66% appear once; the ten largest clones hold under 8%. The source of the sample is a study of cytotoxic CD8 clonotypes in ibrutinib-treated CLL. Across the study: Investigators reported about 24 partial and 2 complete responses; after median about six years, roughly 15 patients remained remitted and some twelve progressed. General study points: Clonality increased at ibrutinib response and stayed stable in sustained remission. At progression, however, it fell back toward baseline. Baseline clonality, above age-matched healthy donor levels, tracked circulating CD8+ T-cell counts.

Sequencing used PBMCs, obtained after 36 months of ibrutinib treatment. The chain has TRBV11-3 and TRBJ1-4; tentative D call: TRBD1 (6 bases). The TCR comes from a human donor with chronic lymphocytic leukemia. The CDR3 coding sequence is TGTGCCAGCAGCTTTTTGGGAAAACAGGGTGATGGATTTAGTGAAAAACTGTTTTTT. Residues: CASSFLGKQGDGFSEKLFF. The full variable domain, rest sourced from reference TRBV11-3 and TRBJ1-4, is EAGVVQSPRYKIIEKKQPVAFWCNPISGHNTLYWYLQNLGQGPELLIRYENEEAVDDSQLPKDRFSAERLKGVDSTLKIQPAELGDSAVYLCASSFLGKQGDGFSEKLFFGSGTQLSVL.